This T cell receptor (beta chain) was recovered during a study of beta chain features in type 1 diabetes. Across the whole study: Patients looked much like healthy donors when it came to age, gender and cell yields.

Study-wide results and caveats: Sampled from patients, naive, central memory and Treg TCRB repertoires appeared more similar than those sampled from healthy donors. Lower insertion and higher deletion counts appeared at VDJ junctions in type 1 diabetes patients.

On this clone: Its antigen is currently unknown.

CDR3 length: 14 amino acids. Germline V CDR1 and CDR2: SGHTA, FQGNSA. The trim removed 3 bases at V and 6 bases at J, leaving 3 bases unmatched. TCRB transcripts that were expressed got sequenced, as all of the isolated RNA had been reverse transcribed. The protocol was immunoSEQ multiplex PCR, while the TCRdb copy is restricted to in-frame clones and leaves out a portion. The profile shows some 400,000 clones, around 15% of them singletons. The sequenced material came from naive CD4+ T cells from blood. V and J are TRBV7-2 and TRBJ2-7; 12 bases fit TRBD2. This clonotype originated in a woman younger than 35 in good health. CDR3: CASSFGLAGPEQYF. CDR3 bases: TGTGCCAGCAGCTTCGGACTAGCGGGGCCCGAGCAGTACTTC.